Listed below are T cell receptor beta chains from one sample, sequenced in a study of blood T cells in healthy people across ages. TCRdb reanalysed the 5' RACE reads using MiXCR and keeps one entry per CDR3 protein. Seen here are about 1.6 million distinct CDR3 sequences, almost 35% observed once, and the top ten hold 11%. The sequencing input was blood. These receptors originate from a woman in her 30s in good health. The CDR3 runs from the conserved cysteine through the conserved F or W. Fields, in order: D gene, V gene, J gene, clone size, CDR3 DNA, CDR3 protein. D genes are given only for firm matches. Clone size is stated in some rows and not others, as once, few, many or a class when expanded.

D: NA
V: TRBV5-1
J: TRBJ2-1
size: NA
DNA: TGCGCCAGCAGCCCGGGAGTCAGAGGGTCCGATGAGCAGTTCTTC
CDR3: CASSPGVRGSDEQFF

D: NA
V: TRBV15
J: TRBJ2-7
size: few
DNA: TGTGCCACCAGCAGAGCACACTCCTACGAGCAGTACTTC
CDR3: CATSRAHSYEQYF

D: TRBD1
V: TRBV27
J: TRBJ1-3
size: NA
DNA: TGTGCCAGCAGGCCGACAGGGACTGGAAACACCATATATTTT
CDR3: CASRPTGTGNTIYF

D: NA
V: TRBV7-3
J: TRBJ1-2
size: few
DNA: TGTGCCAGCAGTCAATCTCAGGGAGGCGGCTACACCTTC
CDR3: CASSQSQGGGYTF

D: TRBD1
V: TRBV7-2
J: TRBJ1-6
size: few
DNA: TGTGCCAGCAGCTTAGTGTGGACAGGGGGAAACCCTTATAATTCACCCCTCCACTTT
CDR3: CASSLVWTGGNPYNSPLHF

D: TRBD1
V: TRBV5-4
J: TRBJ1-6
size: NA
DNA: TGTGCCAGCAGCTTGAAAACAGGGGGAAGATCCTATAATTCACCCCTCCACTTT
CDR3: CASSLKTGGRSYNSPLHF

D: TRBD1
V: TRBV9
J: TRBJ1-3
size: NA
DNA: TGTGCCAGCAGCCCGCTAGACAGGGGGCTGAGAAACACCATATATTTT
CDR3: CASSPLDRGLRNTIYF

D: NA
V: TRBV29-1
J: TRBJ2-7
size: many
DNA: TGCAGCGCCGGTGAGAGGATCTCCTACGAGCAGTACTTC
CDR3: CSAGERISYEQYF

D: NA
V: TRBV5-1
J: TRBJ1-1
size: few
DNA: TGTGCCAGCACCCAACAGGAGAACACTGAAGCTTTCTTT
CDR3: CASTQQENTEAFF

D: TRBD2
V: TRBV20-1
J: TRBJ2-3
size: few
DNA: TGCAGTGCCACCCCTCTAGCGGGAAGTTCTCGAGCAGATACGCAGTATTTT
CDR3: CSATPLAGSSRADTQYF

D: NA
V: TRBV6-4
J: TRBJ2-7
size: few
DNA: TGTGCCAGCAGTGACAGGTATGCCTACGAGCAGTACTTC
CDR3: CASSDRYAYEQYF

D: NA
V: TRBV10-3
J: TRBJ2-3
size: NA
DNA: TGTGCCATCAGGGGGCCGGCCGTTGGAGATACGCAGTATTTT
CDR3: CAIRGPAVGDTQYF

D: NA
V: TRBV7-7
J: TRBJ2-5
size: NA
DNA: TGTGCCAGCAGCTTCGGGAACAGTCGGACCCAGTACTTC
CDR3: CASSFGNSRTQYF

D: NA
V: TRBV9
J: TRBJ1-2
size: NA
DNA: TGTGCCAGCAGGGAGAACGGGGGCTATGGCTACACCTTC
CDR3: CASRENGGYGYTF

D: NA
V: TRBV28
J: TRBJ2-4
size: NA
DNA: TGTGCCAGCAGTTCTCTCGACAAACTAGCCAAAAACATTCAGTACTTC
CDR3: CASSSLDKLAKNIQYF

D: NA
V: TRBV6-5
J: TRBJ1-5
size: few
DNA: TGTGCCAGCAGTTACACGACACTTACCTGTAGCAATCAGCCCCAGCATTTT
CDR3: CASSYTTLTCSNQPQHF

D: NA
V: TRBV29-1
J: TRBJ2-2
size: few
DNA: TGCAGCGTAAGACTAGGAACCACCGGGGAGCTGTTTTTT
CDR3: CSVRLGTTGELFF

D: NA
V: TRBV20-1
J: TRBJ2-1
size: NA
DNA: TGCAGTGCTAGATCCAGCGGAACCTACAATGAGCAGTTCTTC
CDR3: CSARSSGTYNEQFF

D: NA
V: TRBV27
J: TRBJ2-1
size: NA
DNA: TGTGCCAGCAGTTTATGGCTGGGGGCGGGTAATGAGCAGTTCTTC
CDR3: CASSLWLGAGNEQFF

D: NA
V: TRBV18
J: TRBJ1-1
size: NA
DNA: TGTGCCAGCTCACCAGTTCACACCACTGAAGCTTTCTTT
CDR3: CASSPVHTTEAFF

D: NA
V: TRBV21-1
J: TRBJ2-7
size: NA
DNA: TGTGCCAGCAGCAAGGGCATCCGCTCCTACGAGCAGTACTTC
CDR3: CASSKGIRSYEQYF

D: TRBD1
V: TRBV7-6
J: TRBJ2-7
size: few
DNA: TGTGCCAGCAGCTTAAGACAGGGCTCCGGCGAGCAGTACTTC
CDR3: CASSLRQGSGEQYF

D: NA
V: TRBV21-1
J: TRBJ1-1
size: NA
DNA: TGTGCCAGCAGCCCGACCTGGGCTAGGGAGGCTTTCTTT
CDR3: CASSPTWAREAFF

D: TRBD2
V: TRBV24-1
J: TRBJ2-5
size: NA
DNA: TGTGCCACCAGTGACCCCGGACTAGCTTCCCAAGAGACCCAGTACTTC
CDR3: CATSDPGLASQETQYF

D: NA
V: TRBV12-3/TRBV12-4
J: TRBJ2-1
size: NA
DNA: TGTGCCAGCAGTAAATACATCAGCGATGAGCAGTTCTTC
CDR3: CASSKYISDEQFF

D: TRBD1
V: TRBV29-1
J: TRBJ2-7
size: many
DNA: TGCAGCGTTGAAGTTTCGGGGACAGGAACCCACTACGAGCAGTACTTC
CDR3: CSVEVSGTGTHYEQYF

D: NA
V: TRBV25-1
J: TRBJ1-4
size: NA
DNA: TGTGCCAGCAGTAAGACAAAAGGGTCGGATGAAAAACTGTTTTTT
CDR3: CASSKTKGSDEKLFF

D: TRBD2
V: TRBV19
J: TRBJ2-3
size: NA
DNA: TGTGCCAGTAGTCTTACACTAGCGGACTACACAGATACGCAGTATTTT
CDR3: CASSLTLADYTDTQYF

D: TRBD1
V: TRBV6-5
J: TRBJ2-7
size: few
DNA: TGTGCCAGCAGTTACCGGGACAGGGGAATGAGGGAGCAGTACTTC
CDR3: CASSYRDRGMREQYF

D: NA
V: TRBV12-3/TRBV12-4
J: TRBJ1-5
size: NA
DNA: TGTGCCAGCAGTTTAGGCAGACCTTATAGCAATCAGCCCCAGCATTTT
CDR3: CASSLGRPYSNQPQHF

D: TRBD2
V: TRBV5-1
J: TRBJ2-1
size: many
DNA: TGCGCCAGCAGCTCCAGACTAGCGGGACGTAACTACAATGAGCAGTTCTTC
CDR3: CASSSRLAGRNYNEQFF

D: NA
V: TRBV12-3/TRBV12-4
J: TRBJ1-2
size: few
DNA: TGTGCCAGCAGTCCCTTCCGGACTGAGAGGGGTTATGGCTACACCTTC
CDR3: CASSPFRTERGYGYTF

D: NA
V: TRBV6-1
J: TRBJ1-5
size: NA
DNA: TGTGCCAGCAGTGAAGCTGCGACGCCCAATCAGCCCCAGCATTTT
CDR3: CASSEAATPNQPQHF

D: NA
V: TRBV7-9
J: TRBJ1-1
size: NA
DNA: TGTGCCAGCAGCTTAGGCTACGGGGCTTTCTTT
CDR3: CASSLGYGAFF

D: NA
V: TRBV7-9
J: TRBJ1-2
size: NA
DNA: TGTGCCAGCAGGGGGTGGGGCAGCGCTGGCTACACCTTC
CDR3: CASRGWGSAGYTF

D: NA
V: TRBV12-3/TRBV12-4
J: TRBJ2-3
size: NA
DNA: TGTGCCAGCAGTTTTGTGTTGGACCATCGCACAGATACGCAGTATTTT
CDR3: CASSFVLDHRTDTQYF

D: TRBD2
V: TRBV5-1
J: TRBJ2-1
size: NA
DNA: TGCGCCAGCAGCTTACCCGGGACTAGCGTACATAATGAGCAGTTCTTC
CDR3: CASSLPGTSVHNEQFF

D: NA
V: TRBV27
J: TRBJ1-1
size: many
DNA: TGTGCCAGCAGTTTTGGGGGGTCGGCCACTGAAGCTTTCTTT
CDR3: CASSFGGSATEAFF

D: NA
V: TRBV20-1
J: TRBJ2-2
size: NA
DNA: TGCAGTGCTAGCGGACTTACCACCGGGGAGCTGTTTTTT
CDR3: CSASGLTTGELFF

D: NA
V: TRBV9
J: TRBJ1-4
size: few
DNA: TGTGCCAGCAGCGTCCCTGAAGACAGGTTATCAACTAATGAAAAACTGTTTTTT
CDR3: CASSVPEDRLSTNEKLFF